One and the same sample provided the 25 T cell receptor beta chains below, sequenced in a study of CD8+CD57+ T cells in acquired aplastic anemia. For CDR3 and TCR beta VDJ profiling, genomic DNA was the template used. MiXCR was run by TCRdb on the reads, yielding one entry per CDR3 protein. The profile shows about 110,000 distinct CDR3 sequences, less than 65% of them singletons. Material for sequencing was sorted CD4+, CD8+, or CD8+CD57+ T cells (not recorded which) from PBMCs. These receptors came from a human donor in good health, serving as a control.

This clonotype appeared many times. The chain uses TRBV20-1 and TRBJ2-1; D call uncertain. This CDR3 has 13 amino acids. Trimming pared 3 bases from V and 0 bases from J, leaving 6 bases between. The germline V gene has CDR1 DFQATT and CDR2 SNEGSKA (reference sequence). The chain's CDR3 is CSASVSSYNEQFF. CDR3 DNA: TGCAGTGCTAGTGTAAGCTCCTACAATGAGCAGTTCTTC.

The table lists this clonotype with many counts. The V and J genes are TRBV27 and TRBJ2-7; D is unclear. Germline CDR1 MNHEY, CDR2 SMNVEV (reference sequence). The CDR3 totals 13 residues. Trimming took 8 bases from V and 2 from J, leaving 13 bases between them. DNA for the CDR3: TGTGCCAGCTCCTCGACCCCCACCTACGAGCAGTACTTC. Translated, it gives CASSSTPTYEQYF.

This clonotype showed up many times. The chain links TRBV4-3 to TRBJ1-1, with D unclear. V was clipped by 1 base and J by 0 bases, with 9 bases between them. CDR3 length: 15 amino acids. Germline-derived CDR1 and CDR2 are LGHNA and YSLEER. The DNA of the CDR3 is TGCGCCAGCAGCCAAGGAAGCGCCCTGAACACTGAAGCTTTCTTT. Translated: CASSQGSALNTEAFF.

The chain links TRBV24-1 to TRBJ2-1; D might be TRBD1 (5 bases). The germline V gene encodes CDR1 KGHDR and CDR2 SFDVKD. This CDR3 region has 12 residues. Trimming took 3 bases from V and 13 from J, leaving 12 bases between them. CDR3 DNA sequence: TGTGCCACCAGTGATCGACAGTATTTTCAGTTCTTC. Translating gives CATSDRQYFQFF.

To note about this clonotype: This may be a read error: a much more frequent sequence differs by one nucleotide. The chain links TRBV6-2 or TRBV6-3 to TRBJ1-1; unclear D gene. The V end was cut by 0 bases, the J end by 4 bases, with 9 bases between. Germline V lookup: CDR1 MNHEY, CDR2 SVGEGT. CDR3 size: 14 residues. CDR3 DNA sequence: TGTGCCAGCAGTTACTCACGAGCGAGCACTGAAGCTTTCTTT. This gives the protein CASSYSRASTEAFF.

The chain couples TRBV13 to TRBJ2-2; 8 bases agree with TRBD1. Germline V gives CDR1 PRHDT, CDR2 FYEKMQ (reference sequence). CDR3 length: 18 amino acids. V lost 1 base to trimming and J lost 3 bases; unmatched junction nucleotides: 10. As DNA, the CDR3 is TGTGCCAGCAGCTTAGTGCCAGGGGGCGGTCCGCACACCGGGGAGCTGTTTTTT. As protein: CASSLVPGGGPHTGELFF.

The chain joins TRBV12-3 or TRBV12-4 to TRBJ1-2; maybe TRBD1 (6 bases). The CDR3 runs 12 residues. The germline V and J ends were trimmed by 6 bases and 6 bases, with 11 bases remaining between them. CDR3 sequence reads: CASSGQRHGYTF. Here the CDR3 DNA reads TGTGCCAGCAGCGGACAGCGACATGGCTACACCTTC.

Notes on this clonotype: A much larger clone lies a single base off, so this may be a read error. The chain has TRBV6-5 and TRBJ2-1, with D hard to call. CDR1 and CDR2 from the germline V gene are MNHEY and SVGAGI. This CDR3 comprises 14 residues. CDR3 coding DNA: TGTGCCAGCAGTTACTCGTACCCAGTCAATAAGCAGTTCTTC. Translation: CASSYSYPVNKQFF.

This rearrangement joins TRBV9 to TRBJ2-4; D ambiguous. This CDR3 region has 12 residues. Trimming removed 4 bases from V and 8 bases from J, with 10 bases in between. The germline CDR1 and CDR2 sequences are SGDLS and YYNGEE. CDR3 loop: CASSLGRDIQYF. The DNA for the CDR3 is TGTGCCAGCAGCTTAGGCCGGGACATTCAGTACTTC.

This clonotype has a single count. The chain employs TRBV7-9 and TRBJ2-5, with 7 bases lining up with TRBD2. Germline V gene lookup returns CDR1 SEHNR and CDR2 FQNEAQ (reference sequence). CDR3 length equals 13 residues. With 2 bases clipped from V and 4 bases from J, the junction kept 1 base outside the gene matches. CDR3 sequence reads: CASSLSGGETQYF. The CDR3 DNA sequence: TGTGCCAGCAGCTTATCGGGAGGAGAGACCCAGTACTTC.

The CDR3 here is CASSPGTFASSPLHF. The CDR3 DNA reads TGTGCCAGTAGTCCAGGGACGTTCGCCAGTTCACCCCTCCACTTT. The chain combines TRBV19 with TRBJ1-6; perhaps TRBD1 as D (5 bases). Germline CDR1 LNHDA, CDR2 SQIVND (reference sequence). The CDR3 is 15 amino acids. V was cut by 5 bases and J by 9 bases, with 17 bases left in between.

V and J are TRBV6-5 and TRBJ2-7; D ambiguous. The V gene lost 0 bases and the J gene lost 5 bases, with 8 bases spanning the gap. Germline values: CDR1 MNHEY, CDR2 SVGAGI. This CDR3 region has 13 residues. CDR3 sequence: CASSYSSFDEQYF. CDR3 DNA: TGTGCCAGCAGTTACTCCTCCTTTGACGAGCAGTACTTC.

This clonotype was counted at least ten times. The CDR3 DNA sequence: TGTGCCAGCAGTAAAGGGACAGGGAGCGAGCAGTACTTC. Encoded protein: CASSKGTGSEQYF. This chain links TRBV6-1 with TRBJ2-7, with 9 bases that match TRBD1. The germline V gene encodes CDR1 MNHNS and CDR2 SASEGT. The trim removed 5 bases at V and 6 bases at J, leaving 5 bases unmatched. This CDR3 is 13 amino acids long.

V and J are TRBV6-1 and TRBJ1-4; D remains unclear. Trimming took 6 bases from V and 3 from J, leaving 5 bases between them. The CDR3 has 12 residues. Germline V gene sequence: CDR1 MNHNS, CDR2 SASEGT. The CDR3 reads CASRPANEKLFF. The CDR3, as DNA: TGTGCCAGCAGGCCAGCTAATGAAAAACTGTTTTTT.

The sample holds many counts of this clonotype. The V and J genes are TRBV5-6 and TRBJ1-5; no firm D call. Trimming cost V 2 bases and J 2 bases, with 11 bases left between them. Looked up from germline, CDR1 is SGHDT and CDR2 is YYEEEE. This CDR3 spans 15 amino acids. This CDR3 reads CASSFWEIGNQPQHF. CDR3 DNA: TGTGCCAGCAGCTTCTGGGAGATAGGCAATCAGCCCCAGCATTTT.

The rearrangement links TRBV2 to TRBJ2-1; perhaps TRBD1 as D (6 bases). Germline V gene data show CDR1 as SNHLY and CDR2 as FYNNEI. Trimming left V 3 bases short and J 15 bases short, with 12 bases between. CDR3 length: 11 amino acids. DNA for the CDR3: TGTGCCAGCAGTGACCGCCAGGGGCGGTTCTTC. It specifies CASSDRQGRFF.

This clonotype was detected only a few times. The chain carries TRBV11-2 and TRBJ2-7; the match to TRBD2 covers 9 bases. This CDR3 has 15 residues. CDR1 is SGHAT, CDR2 FQNNGV, per germline. Trimming cost V 1 base and J 3 bases; bases outside gene matches: 4. The CDR3 DNA reads as TGTGCCAGCAGCTTAGGCGGGGGGGCCCTCTACGAGCAGTACTTC. It specifies CASSLGGGALYEQYF.

A word on this clonotype: A much larger clone sits a single nucleotide away, making a read error possible. This CDR3 fails to terminate in the conserved phenylalanine or tryptophan, so it likely reflects a read error. The chain carries TRBV24-1 and TRBJ2-1, with 8 positions matching TRBD1. This CDR3 region has 13 residues. V lost 7 bases and J lost 8; bases outside the gene matches: 6. Germline values: CDR1 KGHDR, CDR2 SFDVKD. CDR3 coding DNA: TGTGCCACCAGGGACAGGGTCTCAGATGAGCAGTTCTCC. Translation: CATRDRVSDEQFS.

A few counts support this clonotype. The gene calls are TRBV7-8 and TRBJ2-2; TRBD2 matches at 8 bases. Looked up from germline, CDR1 is SGHVS and CDR2 is FQNEAQ. This CDR3 spans 15 amino acids. The V gene end was trimmed by 5 bases and the J gene end by 3 bases; junction bases not matched to a gene: 5. CDR3 in DNA: TGTGCCAGCAGCCTCGGGGGGGCTGACACCGGGGAGCTGTTTTTT. Translation: CASSLGGADTGELFF.

This clonotype came up once. The chain recombines TRBV7-2 with TRBJ2-3, with D possibly TRBD1 on 6 matching bases. CDR1 and CDR2 from the germline V gene are SGHTA and FQGNSA. This CDR3 has 14 amino acids. The V end was cut by 1 base, the J end by 3 bases, with 8 bases between. DNA for the CDR3: TGTGCCAGCAGCTTAGGGGGGCTAACAGATACGCAGTATTTT. Its translation is CASSLGGLTDTQYF.

The sample holds many counts of this clonotype. This chain joins TRBV4-2 and TRBJ2-3, with a weak D call TRBD2 (6 bases). Germline-derived CDR1 and CDR2 are LGHNA and YNFKEQ. The V and J ends lost 0 bases and 9 bases respectively, with 13 bases between them. The CDR3 runs to 14 residues. This CDR3 reads CASSQDPEGKTQYF. The DNA of the CDR3 is TGTGCCAGCAGCCAAGACCCGGAGGGGAAAACGCAGTATTTT.

This chain uses TRBV7-6 with TRBJ1-2; D is ambiguous. The germline V gene encodes CDR1 SGHVS and CDR2 FNYEAQ. The V and J ends lost 3 bases and 3 bases respectively, with 8 bases between them. This CDR3 is built from 13 residues. The CDR3 is CASSLLTDYGYTF. As DNA, the CDR3 is TGTGCCAGCAGCTTGTTAACAGACTATGGCTACACCTTC.

This clonotype appeared a single time. The V gene is TRBV29-1, the J gene TRBJ1-2; TRBD1 agrees at 8 bases. V shed 6 bases, J shed 8 bases, and the junction held 5 bases outside the gene matches. This CDR3 contains 11 residues. Per germline, CDR1 SQVTM and CDR2 ANQGSEA. In DNA form, the CDR3 reads TGCAGCGTCGGACAGGGCTGGGGCTACACCTTC. Its protein product is CSVGQGWGYTF.

The rearrangement links TRBV7-3 to TRBJ1-6; D uncertain. V lost 2 bases to trimming and J lost 7 bases, with 9 bases between them. The CDR3 spans 14 residues. Germline CDR1 is SGHTA and CDR2 is FQGTGA. This chain's CDR3 is CASSLAGSNSPLHF. For the CDR3, the DNA is TGTGCCAGCAGCTTAGCAGGTAGCAATTCACCCCTCCACTTT.

The CDR3 spells CSARRTGGPYEQYF. DNA of the CDR3: TGCAGTGCCAGAAGGACAGGGGGCCCCTACGAGCAGTACTTC. The chain couples TRBV20-1 to TRBJ2-7; the match to TRBD1 covers 11 bases. CDR1 is DFQATT and CDR2 is SNEGSKA in the germline V gene (reference sequence). V dropped 6 bases and J dropped 2; count of bases not matched to a gene: 6. CDR3 length equals 14 residues.